This T cell receptor (beta chain) was recorded in a study of T cell repertoires in cytomegalovirus infection. Study results and limitations: The ex vivo response was dominated by HLA-C-restricted CMV-specific TCR beta clonotypes.

MiXCR was run by TCRdb on the reads, yielding one entry per CDR3 protein. The table lists about 900,000 distinct CDR3 sequences, approximately 31% of them singletons. About this clonotype itself: Its specificity is not known.

This CDR3 contains 15 residues. CDR1 and CDR2 from the germline V gene are SGDLS and YYNGEE. The junction had 3 bases not matched to a gene; V was cut back by 0 bases and J by 6 bases. The TCR sequence derives from a human donor in good health (CMV status not recorded). Some clones in this sample may be carry-over from other donors' samples. The source material was cultured CD8+ T cells from PBMCs, sampled from culture after CMV antigen stimulation. This sequence joins TRBV9 and TRBJ2-1; the match to TRBD2 covers 10 bases. The CDR3 reads CASSVGASGGNEQFF. The CDR3 DNA reads as TGTGCCAGCAGCGTAGGGGCTAGCGGGGGCAATGAGCAGTTCTTC.